This T cell receptor (beta chain) appears in the sequencing data of a study of T cell repertoires in cytomegalovirus infection. About the research overall: Indicated by public TCR beta signatures were CMV infection and matching HLA type.

TCRdb itself ran the reads through MiXCR, one entry per CDR3 protein. The sample holds under 450,000 distinct CDR3 sequences; around a third are singletons and the top ten take around an eighth. This clonotype came up a few times. As yet, its antigen is unknown. Trimming cost V 3 bases and J 4 bases, with 14 bases left between them. The CDR3 covers 15 residues. CDR1 and CDR2 (germline): MNHEY, SMNVEV (reference sequence). The chain employs TRBV27 and TRBJ2-3; D is unresolved. This clonotype originated in a human donor in good health (CMV status not recorded). Some clones in this sample may be carry-over from other donors' samples. The source was cultured PBMCs, collected from culture after CMV antigen stimulation. In DNA form, the CDR3 reads TGTGCCAGCAGTTTGGGCGGCCAAAGGGCAGATACGCAGTATTTT. It yields the protein CASSLGGQRADTQYF.